This TCR beta chain is drawn from a study of beta chain features in type 1 diabetes. This clone turned up a few times. Germline CDR1 is SGHVS and CDR2 is FQNEAQ. This CDR3 spans 17 amino acids. V was cut by 5 bases and J by 0 bases, with 20 bases left in between. Each sorted fraction was over 98% pure. Every isolated RNA sample was fully reverse transcribed, so sequencing captured expressed TCRB transcripts. Here immunoSEQ multiplex PCR was the method, and the copy in TCRdb shows in-frame clones only, minus some. The sample lists some 410,000 clones; approximately 14% were seen once. The source is a young man in good health. The specimen was naive CD4+ T cells from blood. This chain uses TRBV7-8 with TRBJ2-7; either TRBD1 or TRBD2 may supply D (6 bases each). CDR3 coding DNA: TGTGCCAGCAGCCAACCCCGGGACGGAGGGGGCTCCTACGAGCAGTACTTC. It translates to CASSQPRDGGGSYEQYF.